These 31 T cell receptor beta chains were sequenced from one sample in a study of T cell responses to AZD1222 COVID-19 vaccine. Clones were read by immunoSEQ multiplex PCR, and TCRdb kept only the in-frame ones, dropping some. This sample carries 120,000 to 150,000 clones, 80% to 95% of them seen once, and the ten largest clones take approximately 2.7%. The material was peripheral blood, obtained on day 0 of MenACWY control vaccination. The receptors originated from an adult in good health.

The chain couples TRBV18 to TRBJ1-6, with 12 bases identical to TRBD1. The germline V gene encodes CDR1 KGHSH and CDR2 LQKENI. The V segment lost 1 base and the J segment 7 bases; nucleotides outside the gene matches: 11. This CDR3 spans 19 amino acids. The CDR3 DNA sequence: TGTGCCAGCTCACCACGGGTAACGGTGGGACAGGGGGCAAATTCACCCCTCCACTTT. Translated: CASSPRVTVGQGANSPLHF.

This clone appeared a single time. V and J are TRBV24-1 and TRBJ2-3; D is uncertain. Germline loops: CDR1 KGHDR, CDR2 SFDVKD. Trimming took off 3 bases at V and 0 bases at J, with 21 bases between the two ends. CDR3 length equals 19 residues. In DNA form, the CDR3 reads TGTGCCACCAGTGATCCCCTGGCCCGGGCAGGACCTAGCACAGATACGCAGTATTTT. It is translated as CATSDPLARAGPSTDTQYF.

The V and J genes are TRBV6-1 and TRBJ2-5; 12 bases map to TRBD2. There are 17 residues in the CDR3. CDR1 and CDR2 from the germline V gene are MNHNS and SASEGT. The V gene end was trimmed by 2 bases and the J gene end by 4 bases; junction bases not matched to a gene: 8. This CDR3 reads CASSEIRLAGDGETQYF. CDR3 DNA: TGTGCCAGCAGTGAAATACGACTAGCGGGGGATGGAGAGACCCAGTACTTC.

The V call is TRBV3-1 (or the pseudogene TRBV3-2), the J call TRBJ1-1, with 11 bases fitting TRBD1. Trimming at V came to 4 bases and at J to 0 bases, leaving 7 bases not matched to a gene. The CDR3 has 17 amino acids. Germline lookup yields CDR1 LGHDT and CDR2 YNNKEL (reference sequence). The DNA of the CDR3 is TGTGCCAGCAGCCTCCTGGGGACAGGGGGAGTGAACACTGAAGCTTTCTTT. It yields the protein CASSLLGTGGVNTEAFF.

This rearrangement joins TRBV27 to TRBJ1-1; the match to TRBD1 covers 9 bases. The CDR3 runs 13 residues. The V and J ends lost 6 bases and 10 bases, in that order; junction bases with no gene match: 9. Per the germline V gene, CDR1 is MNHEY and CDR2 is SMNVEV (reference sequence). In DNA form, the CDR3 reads TGTGCCAGCAGAGCACAGGGGGCGCTCGGAGCTTTCTTT. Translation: CASRAQGALGAFF.

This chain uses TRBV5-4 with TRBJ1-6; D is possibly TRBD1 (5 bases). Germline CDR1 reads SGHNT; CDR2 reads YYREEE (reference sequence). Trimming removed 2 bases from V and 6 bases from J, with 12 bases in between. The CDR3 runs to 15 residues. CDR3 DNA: TGTGCCAGCAGCTTATACCTGGACACTAATTCACCCCTCCACTTT. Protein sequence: CASSLYLDTNSPLHF.

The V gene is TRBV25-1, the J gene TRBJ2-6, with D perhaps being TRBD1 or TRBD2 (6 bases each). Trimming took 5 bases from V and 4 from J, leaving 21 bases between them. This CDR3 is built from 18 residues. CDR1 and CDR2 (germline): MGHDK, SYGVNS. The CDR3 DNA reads TGTGCCAGCAGTCCCCCTGGGGGGCCCCGGGCAGGGGCCAACGTCCTGACTTTC. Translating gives CASSPPGGPRAGANVLTF.

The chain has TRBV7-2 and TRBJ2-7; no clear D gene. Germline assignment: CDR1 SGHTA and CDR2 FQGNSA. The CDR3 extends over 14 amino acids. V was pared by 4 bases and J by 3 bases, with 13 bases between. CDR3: CASSSPWRNYEQYF. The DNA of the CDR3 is TGTGCCAGCAGCTCTCCGTGGAGAAACTACGAGCAGTACTTC.

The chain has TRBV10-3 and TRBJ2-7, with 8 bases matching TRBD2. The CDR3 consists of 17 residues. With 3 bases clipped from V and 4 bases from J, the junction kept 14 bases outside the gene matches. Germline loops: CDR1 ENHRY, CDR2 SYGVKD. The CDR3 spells CAISDRTQREGKYEQYF. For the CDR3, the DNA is TGTGCCATCAGTGATCGAACTCAACGGGAGGGGAAGTACGAGCAGTACTTC.

In nucleotides, the CDR3 is TGTGCCAGCAGCTTAGTAACCGCAGGGGGGCAGACCCAGTACTTC. It translates to CASSLVTAGGQTQYF. The chain employs TRBV7-2 and TRBJ2-5, with D maybe TRBD1 (7 bases). Trimming took 1 base from V and 6 from J, leaving 15 bases between them. The CDR3 totals 15 residues. Per germline, CDR1 SGHTA and CDR2 FQGNSA.

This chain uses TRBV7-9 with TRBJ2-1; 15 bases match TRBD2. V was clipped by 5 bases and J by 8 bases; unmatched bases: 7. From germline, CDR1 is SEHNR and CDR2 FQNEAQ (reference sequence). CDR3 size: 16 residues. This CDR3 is CASSHTGTSGRYEQFF. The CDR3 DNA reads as TGTGCCAGCAGCCACACCGGGACTAGCGGGAGGTATGAGCAGTTCTTC. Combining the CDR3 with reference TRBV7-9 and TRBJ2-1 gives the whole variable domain DTGVSQNPRHKITKRGQNVTFRCDPISEHNRLYWYRQTLGQGPEFLTYFQNEAQLEKSRLLSDRFSAERPKGSFSTLEIQRTEQGDSAMYLCASSHTGTSGRYEQFFGPGTRLTVL.

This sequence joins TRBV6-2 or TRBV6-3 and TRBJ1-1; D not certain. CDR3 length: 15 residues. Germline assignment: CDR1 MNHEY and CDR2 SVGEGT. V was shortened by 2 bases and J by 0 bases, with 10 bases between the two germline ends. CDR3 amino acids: CASSYGPFMNTEAFF. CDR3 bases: TGTGCCAGCAGTTACGGACCGTTCATGAACACTGAAGCTTTCTTT.

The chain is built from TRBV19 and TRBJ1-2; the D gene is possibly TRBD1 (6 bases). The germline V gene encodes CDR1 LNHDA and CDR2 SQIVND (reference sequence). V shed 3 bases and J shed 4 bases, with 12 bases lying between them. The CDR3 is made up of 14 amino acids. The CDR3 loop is CASSIRQEIYGYTF. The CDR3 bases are TGTGCCAGTAGTATCCGACAGGAGATCTATGGCTACACCTTC.

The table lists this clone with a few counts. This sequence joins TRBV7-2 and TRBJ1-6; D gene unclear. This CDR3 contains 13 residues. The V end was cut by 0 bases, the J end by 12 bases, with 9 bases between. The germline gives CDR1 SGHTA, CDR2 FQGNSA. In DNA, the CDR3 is TGTGCCAGCAGCTTAGCCCTCGGGGAACCCCTCCACTTT. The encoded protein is CASSLALGEPLHF. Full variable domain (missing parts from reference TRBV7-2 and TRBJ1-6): GAGVSQSPSNKVTEKGKDVELRCDPISGHTALYWYRQSLGQGLEFLIYFQGNSAPDKSGLPSDRFSAERTGGSVSTLTIQRTQQEDSAVYLCASSLALGEPLHFGNGTRLTVT.

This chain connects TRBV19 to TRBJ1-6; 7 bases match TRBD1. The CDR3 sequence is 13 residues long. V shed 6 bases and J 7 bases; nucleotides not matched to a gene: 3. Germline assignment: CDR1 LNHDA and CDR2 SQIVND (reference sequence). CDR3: CASSPGQNSPLHF. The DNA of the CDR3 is TGTGCCAGTAGCCCGGGACAGAATTCACCCCTCCACTTT.

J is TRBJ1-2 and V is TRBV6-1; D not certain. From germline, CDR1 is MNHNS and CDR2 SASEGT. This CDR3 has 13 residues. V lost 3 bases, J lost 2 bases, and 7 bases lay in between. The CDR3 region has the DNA TGTGCCAGCAGTGAGGACTGGAACTATGGCTACACCTTC. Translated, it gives CASSEDWNYGYTF.

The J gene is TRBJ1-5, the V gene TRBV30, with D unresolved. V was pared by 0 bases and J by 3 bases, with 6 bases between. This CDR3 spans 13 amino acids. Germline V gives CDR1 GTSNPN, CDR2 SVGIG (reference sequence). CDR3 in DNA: TGTGCCTGGAGTGTAACGTACAATCAGCCCCAGCATTTT. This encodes CAWSVTYNQPQHF.

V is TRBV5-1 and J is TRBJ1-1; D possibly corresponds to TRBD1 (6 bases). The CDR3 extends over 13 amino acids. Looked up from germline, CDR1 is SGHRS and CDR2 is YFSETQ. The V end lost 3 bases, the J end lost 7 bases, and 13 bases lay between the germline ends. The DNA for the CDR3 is TGCGCCAGCAGCTCCTCGGGGACACTTGAAGCTTTCTTT. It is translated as CASSSSGTLEAFF.

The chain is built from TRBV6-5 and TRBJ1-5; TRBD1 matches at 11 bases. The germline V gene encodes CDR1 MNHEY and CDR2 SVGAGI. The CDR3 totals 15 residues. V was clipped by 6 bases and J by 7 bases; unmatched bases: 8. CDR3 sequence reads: CASSLRTGGDQPQHF. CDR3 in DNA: TGTGCCAGCAGCCTCCGGACAGGGGGCGACCAGCCCCAGCATTTT.

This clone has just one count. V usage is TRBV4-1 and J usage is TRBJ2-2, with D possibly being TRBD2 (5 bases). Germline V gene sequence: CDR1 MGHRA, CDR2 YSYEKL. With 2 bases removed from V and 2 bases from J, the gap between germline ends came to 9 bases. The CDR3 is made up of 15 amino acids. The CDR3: CASSQFTGNTGELFF. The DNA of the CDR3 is TGCGCCAGCAGCCAATTCACGGGAAACACCGGGGAGCTGTTTTTT.

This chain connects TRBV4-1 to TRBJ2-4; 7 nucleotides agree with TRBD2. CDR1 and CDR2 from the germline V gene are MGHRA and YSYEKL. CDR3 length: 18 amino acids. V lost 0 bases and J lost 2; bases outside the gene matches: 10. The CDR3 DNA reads TGCGCCAGCAGCCAAGATTCGGCGAGCGGGATTACCAAAAACATTCAGTACTTC. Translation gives CASSQDSASGITKNIQYF.

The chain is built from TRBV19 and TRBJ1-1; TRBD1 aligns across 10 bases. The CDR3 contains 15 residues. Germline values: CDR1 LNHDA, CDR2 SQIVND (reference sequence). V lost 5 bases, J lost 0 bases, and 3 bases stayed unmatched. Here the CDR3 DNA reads TGTGCCAGTAGTGCGGACAGGGGGATGAACACTGAAGCTTTCTTT. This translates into CASSADRGMNTEAFF.

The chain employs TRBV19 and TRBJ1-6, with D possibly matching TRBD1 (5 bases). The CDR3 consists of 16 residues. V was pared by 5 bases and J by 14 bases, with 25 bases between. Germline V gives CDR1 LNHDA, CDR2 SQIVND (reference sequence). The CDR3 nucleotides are TGTGCCAGTAGTTCTCAAAAAGTGGGACGGAATCCTTCCCTCCACTTT. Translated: CASSSQKVGRNPSLHF.

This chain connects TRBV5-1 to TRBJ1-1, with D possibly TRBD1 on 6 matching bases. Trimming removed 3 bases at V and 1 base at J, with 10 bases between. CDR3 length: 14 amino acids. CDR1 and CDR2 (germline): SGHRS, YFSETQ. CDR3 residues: CASSWGGPNTEAFF. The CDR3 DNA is TGCGCCAGCAGCTGGGGGGGGCCGAACACTGAAGCTTTCTTT.

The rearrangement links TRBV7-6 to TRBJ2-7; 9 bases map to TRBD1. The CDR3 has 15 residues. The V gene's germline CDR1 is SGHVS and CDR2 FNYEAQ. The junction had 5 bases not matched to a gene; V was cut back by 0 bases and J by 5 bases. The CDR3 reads CASSLAGTGMNEQYF. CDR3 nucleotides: TGTGCCAGCAGCTTAGCCGGGACAGGGATGAACGAGCAGTACTTC.

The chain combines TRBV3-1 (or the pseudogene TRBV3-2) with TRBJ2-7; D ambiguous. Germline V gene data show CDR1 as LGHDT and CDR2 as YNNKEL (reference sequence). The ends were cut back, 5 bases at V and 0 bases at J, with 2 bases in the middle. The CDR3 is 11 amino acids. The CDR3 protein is CASSNSYEQYF. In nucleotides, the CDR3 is TGTGCCAGCAGCAACTCCTACGAGCAGTACTTC.

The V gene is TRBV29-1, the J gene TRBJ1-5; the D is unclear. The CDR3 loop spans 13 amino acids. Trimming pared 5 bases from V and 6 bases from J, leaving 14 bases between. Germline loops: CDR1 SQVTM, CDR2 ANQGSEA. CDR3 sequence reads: CSVLYGVGQPQHF. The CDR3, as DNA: TGCAGCGTTCTGTACGGGGTAGGTCAGCCCCAGCATTTT. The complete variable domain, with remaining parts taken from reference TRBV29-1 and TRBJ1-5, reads SAVISQKPSRDICQRGTSLTIQCQVDSQVTMMFWYRQQPGQSLTLIATANQGSEATYESGFVIDKFPISRPNLTFSTLTVSNMSPEDSSIYLCSVLYGVGQPQHFGDGTRLSIL.

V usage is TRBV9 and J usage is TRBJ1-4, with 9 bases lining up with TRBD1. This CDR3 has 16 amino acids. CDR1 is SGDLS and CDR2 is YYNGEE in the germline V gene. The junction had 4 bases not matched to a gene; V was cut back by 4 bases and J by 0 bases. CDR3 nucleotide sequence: TGTGCCAGCAGCTGGGGACAGGGTACAACTAATGAAAAACTGTTTTTT. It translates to CASSWGQGTTNEKLFF.

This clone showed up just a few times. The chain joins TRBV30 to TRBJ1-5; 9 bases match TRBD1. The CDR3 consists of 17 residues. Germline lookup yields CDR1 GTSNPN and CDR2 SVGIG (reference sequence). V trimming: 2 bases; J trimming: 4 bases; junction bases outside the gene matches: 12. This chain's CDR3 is CAWSRRDRVPHNQPQHF. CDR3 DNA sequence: TGTGCCTGGAGTCGCCGGGACAGGGTCCCTCATAATCAGCCCCAGCATTTT.

This CDR3 is CATSRDQAATWEQYF. As DNA, the CDR3 is TGTGCCACCAGCAGAGATCAAGCGGCGACGTGGGAGCAGTACTTC. V usage is TRBV15 and J usage is TRBJ2-7; a possible D gene is TRBD2 (5 bases). With 0 bases removed from V and 7 bases from J, the gap between germline ends came to 16 bases. The germline gives CDR1 LNHNV, CDR2 YYDKDF (reference sequence). The CDR3 covers 15 residues.

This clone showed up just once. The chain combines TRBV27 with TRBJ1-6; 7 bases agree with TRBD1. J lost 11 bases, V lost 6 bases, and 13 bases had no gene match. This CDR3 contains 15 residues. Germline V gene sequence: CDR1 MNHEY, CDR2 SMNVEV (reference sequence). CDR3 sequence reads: CASSRGASYVTPLHF. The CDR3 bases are TGTGCCAGCAGCAGGGGGGCCTCCTACGTTACACCCCTCCACTTT.